This T cell receptor (beta chain) was identified during a study of vaccination effects on CD4 cells after COVID-19. Whole-study context: Post-vaccine sample collection fell at a median of 72 days after the second dose. Broader study findings: Marked contraction was observed in infection-induced and vaccine-induced clones late after vaccination.

About this clone itself: Its antigen remains unknown.

This CDR3 spans 15 amino acids. The germline V gene has CDR1 MGHRA and CDR2 YSYEKL. J gave up 4 bases and V 4 bases, and 9 bases lay outside the gene matches. Sequenced by immunoSEQ multiplex PCR; TCRdb stores in-frame clones only, minus some. The data hold about 46,000 clones, with 65% to 75% observed a single time. Sequencing was preceded by expansion of antigen-specific CD4+ T cells with viral peptide pools in the ViraFEST assay. On roughly day 10 of culture, CD4+ T cells were separated out. Two doses of either BNT162b2 or mRNA-1273 were given to each participant. A half-medium replacement with IL-2 medium was carried out on days 3 and 7.

This sequence joins TRBV4-1 and TRBJ2-7; 8 bases agree with TRBD1. Sequenced here: CD4+ T cells from PBMCs cultured with HCoV-OC43 spike peptides, sampled after COVID-19 vaccination. Subset in this sample: HCoV-OC43 spike overlapping peptide pool stimulation. The sequence came from a human donor who received a COVID-19 vaccine. The CDR3 loop is CASSPLGQGGYEQYF. The CDR3, as DNA: TGCGCCAGCAGCCCACTCGGACAGGGTGGGTACGAGCAGTACTTC.